The 13 T cell receptor beta chains presented below share a single source sample, sequenced in a study of OX40 agonist ivuxolimab in advanced cancers. The library relied on the immunoSEQ multiplex PCR assay. TCRdb re-hosts the immuneACCESS table, in-frame sequences only. Its copies lack some clones; in the studies checked, an unresolved V gene accounts for under half of them, and the cause for the rest is not known. The sample table holds 75,000 to 90,000 clones, of which more than 75% were seen once. The ten largest clones take up about 1.5% of the sample. Sequenced here: CD4+ or CD8+ T cells sorted from blood, sampled in a trial of the OX40 agonist ivuxolimab. These receptors originate from an adult with an advanced solid tumor such as melanoma, head and neck, liver or kidney cancer.

The gene calls are TRBV5-8 and TRBJ2-3, with D possibly matching TRBD2 (6 bases). From germline, CDR1 is SGHTS and CDR2 YDEGEE. CDR3 length equals 18 residues. With 1 base removed from V and 0 bases from J, the gap between germline ends came to 18 bases. CDR3 nucleotide sequence: TGTGCCAGCAGCTTGTACACGGGCATAGCGGTCAGCACAGATACGCAGTATTTT. It specifies CASSLYTGIAVSTDTQYF. Looking up the rest from reference TRBV5-8 and TRBJ2-3 gives the full variable domain: EAGVTQSPTHLIKTRGQQATLRCSPISGHTSVYWYQQALGLGLQFLLWYDEGEERNRGNFPPRFSGRQFPNYSSELNVNALELEDSALYLCASSLYTGIAVSTDTQYFGPGTRLTVL.

This chain connects TRBV7-6 to TRBJ2-2; 7 bases line up with TRBD1. Germline trimming cut 0 bases from V and 4 bases from J; bases unmatched to any gene: 2. Germline CDR1 reads SGHVS; CDR2 reads FNYEAQ. This CDR3 spans 15 amino acids. The CDR3 bases are TGTGCCAGCAGCTTAGCACAGGGGAGCACCGGGGAGCTGTTTTTT. Protein: CASSLAQGSTGELFF.

The V gene is TRBV9, the J gene TRBJ1-1; 7 positions match TRBD1. The germline V gene has CDR1 SGDLS and CDR2 YYNGEE. The CDR3 is 14 residues long. Germline trimming cut 2 bases from V and 1 base from J; bases unmatched to any gene: 2. The CDR3 nucleotides are TGTGCCAGCAGCGTGGGACAGACGAACACTGAAGCTTTCTTT. Its protein product is CASSVGQTNTEAFF.

The chain has TRBV5-4 and TRBJ2-6; no reliable D call. Trimming left V 0 bases short and J 2 bases short, with 9 bases between. There are 16 residues in the CDR3. Germline V gene lookup returns CDR1 SGHNT and CDR2 YYREEE (reference sequence). In DNA form, the CDR3 reads TGTGCCAGCAGCTTGGGAGGTTCTGCTGGGGCCAACGTCCTGACTTTC. Translating it yields CASSLGGSAGANVLTF.

This sequence joins TRBV11-2 and TRBJ2-3, with D tentatively TRBD1 (6 bases). Deletions cut 1 base from V and 13 bases from J, with 12 bases between. CDR3 size: 12 residues. Germline V gene lookup returns CDR1 SGHAT and CDR2 FQNNGV. The CDR3 sequence: CASSLGQGLKYF. DNA of the CDR3: TGTGCCAGCAGCTTAGGTCAGGGGCTAAAGTATTTT.

The sample holds a few counts of this clone. CDR3 in DNA: TGCGCCAGCAGCACGGACTATAACTATGGCTACACCTTC. Translation: CASSTDYNYGYTF. The chain employs TRBV4-1 and TRBJ1-2; the D is unclear. Trimming cost V 5 bases and J 1 base, with 8 bases left between them. The CDR3 covers 13 residues. CDR1 and CDR2 from the germline V gene are MGHRA and YSYEKL.

This sequence joins TRBV19 and TRBJ2-7, with TRBD2 identical over 9 bases. The CDR3 length is 14 residues. Germline assignment: CDR1 LNHDA and CDR2 SQIVND (reference sequence). V was clipped by 9 bases and J by 0 bases; unmatched bases: 6. CDR3 protein: CARLAGPGSYEQYF. CDR3 nucleotides: TGTGCCAGGCTAGCGGGGCCTGGCTCCTACGAGCAGTACTTC.

The chain recombines TRBV7-9 with TRBJ2-7, with 9 bases identical to TRBD1. V lost 4 bases, J lost 3 bases, and 7 bases stayed unmatched. The CDR3 contains 15 residues. The V gene's germline CDR1 is SEHNR and CDR2 FQNEAQ (reference sequence). CDR3 in DNA: TGTGCCAGCAGCTCCAGAGAGGGACAGGGCTACGAGCAGTACTTC. This encodes CASSSREGQGYEQYF.

The J gene is TRBJ2-7, the V gene TRBV6-1, with no clear D. V shed 8 bases and J shed 7 bases, with 12 bases lying between them. Germline V CDR1 and CDR2: MNHNS, SASEGT. CDR3 length: 11 amino acids. DNA for the CDR3: TGTGCCAGCTCCCAGTTCAAAGAGCAGTACTTC. It is translated as CASSQFKEQYF.

The chain's CDR3 is CASSTPSSGQEFTSNQPQHF. CDR3 nucleotide sequence: TGTGCCAGCAGTACTCCGAGCTCGGGACAGGAGTTTACCAGCAATCAGCCCCAGCATTTT. This chain joins TRBV2 and TRBJ1-5; 8 nucleotides align to TRBD1. The CDR3 spans 20 residues. V was clipped by 5 bases and J by 1 base; unmatched bases: 19. Germline loops: CDR1 SNHLY, CDR2 FYNNEI.

The CDR3 bases are TGTGCCAGTAGTATAATACAGGGTAACAGGGGCAATCAGCCCCAGCATTTT. It specifies CASSIIQGNRGNQPQHF. The chain has TRBV19 and TRBJ1-5; weak D call: TRBD1 (6 bases). V was clipped by 2 bases and J by 2 bases, with 16 bases between them. Germline V lookup: CDR1 LNHDA, CDR2 SQIVND (reference sequence). CDR3 length: 17 residues.

The chain couples TRBV6-5 to TRBJ1-1; TRBD1 might be the D (5 bases). Germline CDR1 and CDR2: MNHEY and SVGAGI. Trimming removed 0 bases from V and 6 bases from J, with 11 bases in between. The CDR3 loop spans 14 amino acids. Here the CDR3 reads CASSYSSWDPEAFF. In DNA, the CDR3 is TGTGCCAGCAGTTACTCGAGCTGGGACCCTGAAGCTTTCTTT.

The genes are TRBV19 and TRBJ1-2; the match to TRBD1 covers 7 bases. CDR3 length equals 16 residues. In germline, CDR1 is LNHDA, CDR2 SQIVND (reference sequence). Germline trimming cut 6 bases from V and 4 bases from J; bases unmatched to any gene: 14. The CDR3 coding sequence is TGTGCCAGTAGCACGAACAGGGGTGAGGGTAGCTATGGCTACACCTTC. It yields the protein CASSTNRGEGSYGYTF.